Below are 4 T cell receptor beta chains sequenced from a single sample in a study of T cell responses to AZD1222 COVID-19 vaccine (dated by TCRdb to the early 2020s). The library was generated by the immunoSEQ multiplex PCR assay. TCRdb re-hosts the immuneACCESS table, in-frame sequences only. Its copies lack some clones; in the studies checked, an unresolved V gene accounts for under half of them, and the cause for the rest is not known. This sample comprises 100,000 to 150,000 clones, 75% to 90% of them detected only once. The top ten clones comprise less than 5.5% of the sample. The label giving this sample's time point can be read as: about 28 days (+/-7) after the second vaccine dose. Sample: peripheral blood, taken 28 days after the second AZD1222 dose. The receptors come from an adult who received the AZD1222 COVID-19 vaccine.

The chain uses TRBV9 and TRBJ1-2; 7 bases agree with TRBD1. V lost 4 bases and J lost 0; bases outside the gene matches: 12. The CDR3 has 17 amino acids. In germline, CDR1 is SGDLS, CDR2 YYNGEE. CDR3 protein: CASSPRTGVSANYGYTF. DNA of the CDR3: TGTGCCAGCAGCCCCCGGACAGGAGTATCTGCTAACTATGGCTACACCTTC. Supplemented by reference TRBV9 and TRBJ1-2, the full variable domain reads DSGVTQTPKHLITATGQRVTLRCSPRSGDLSVYWYQQSLDQGLQFLIQYYNGEERAKGNILERFSAQQFPDLHSELNLSSLELGDSALYFCASSPRTGVSANYGYTFGSGTRLTVV.

V gene TRBV11-2 combines with J gene TRBJ1-2; D uncertain. The CDR3 contains 14 residues. Germline CDR1 is SGHAT and CDR2 is FQNNGV. The V gene lost 4 bases and the J gene lost 4 bases, with 13 bases spanning the gap. In DNA, the CDR3 is TGTGCCAGCAGCTCTAATTACGGCGCCTATGGCTACACCTTC. This encodes CASSSNYGAYGYTF.

The J gene is TRBJ1-5, the V gene TRBV2, with 10 bases identical to TRBD1. The CDR3 contains 14 residues. Germline V gene data show CDR1 as SNHLY and CDR2 as FYNNEI. The ends lost 7 bases at V and 7 bases at J; junction bases unmatched: 7. The CDR3 sequence is CASNRGQGLQPQHF. CDR3 DNA: TGTGCCAGCAATCGGGGACAGGGGTTACAGCCCCAGCATTTT.

This clone has only a few counts. The rearrangement links TRBV30 to TRBJ1-4; tentative D call: TRBD1 (6 bases). Germline-derived CDR1 and CDR2 are GTSNPN and SVGIG (reference sequence). The CDR3 sequence is 15 residues long. V was cut by 5 bases and J by 2 bases, with 15 bases left in between. The CDR3: CAWCTPGGTNEKLFF. CDR3 DNA sequence: TGTGCCTGGTGCACCCCGGGGGGCACTAATGAAAAACTGTTTTTT.